Following are 24 T cell receptor beta chains from one sample sequenced in a study of blood T cell repertoires in COVID-19. Here immunoSEQ multiplex PCR was the method, and the copy in TCRdb shows in-frame clones only, minus some. Altogether 75,000 to 95,000 clones are present, 88% being singletons, with the ten largest covering 2.9%. The material sequenced was peripheral blood. The receptors originated from a woman aged 80 or older with acute or convalescent COVID-19.

The V call is TRBV28, the J call TRBJ2-7; no reliable D call. Germline assignment: CDR1 MDHEN and CDR2 SYDVKM. The CDR3 has 13 residues. V lost 8 bases and J 4 bases, leaving 15 bases between the germline ends. CDR3 residues: CASLNPTGYEQYF. In DNA form, the CDR3 reads TGTGCCAGCCTCAATCCCACCGGTTACGAGCAGTACTTC.

V gene TRBV10-3 combines with J gene TRBJ2-1, with 12 nucleotides matching TRBD1. Per the germline V gene, CDR1 is ENHRY and CDR2 is SYGVKD. V was clipped by 6 bases and J by 9 bases; unmatched bases: 9. This CDR3 region has 15 residues. The CDR3: CAISPGTGGSVEQFF. For the CDR3, the DNA is TGTGCCATCAGCCCCGGGACAGGGGGCTCCGTTGAGCAGTTCTTC.

The gene calls are TRBV5-8 and TRBJ2-7; 13 nucleotides align to TRBD2. The CDR3 has 14 residues. Trimming cost V 5 bases and J 2 bases; bases outside gene matches: 1. CDR1 SGHTS and CDR2 YDEGEE come from the germline V gene. The CDR3 loop is CASRLAGGPYEQYF. CDR3 DNA sequence: TGTGCCAGCAGACTAGCGGGGGGGCCCTACGAGCAGTACTTC.

Here the CDR3 reads CATSRGREQFF. CDR3 sequence (DNA): TGTGCCACCAGCAGAGGTCGGGAGCAGTTCTTC. The V gene is TRBV15, the J gene TRBJ2-1; D remains ambiguous. The V and J ends lost 1 base and 10 bases respectively, with 5 bases between them. Germline CDR1 and CDR2: LNHNV and YYDKDF (reference sequence). CDR3 length: 11 amino acids.

This clone was seen only once. The V call is TRBV18, the J call TRBJ1-5, with 7 bases lining up with TRBD1. There are 14 residues in the CDR3. CDR1 and CDR2 from the germline V gene are KGHSH and LQKENI. J was trimmed by 4 bases and V by 3 bases; bases with no gene match: 3. The CDR3 protein is CASSPQTGNQPQHF. The CDR3 coding sequence is TGTGCCAGCTCACCTCAGACAGGGAATCAGCCCCAGCATTTT.

A note on this clone: This same CDR3 is encoded by further DNA sequences in the sample. V and J are TRBV7-2 and TRBJ1-2; TRBD1 agrees at 8 bases. Unmatched junction bases numbered 5, after V lost 5 bases and J lost 0 bases. Germline CDR1 reads SGHTA; CDR2 reads FQGNSA. This CDR3 is 15 amino acids long. CDR3 in amino acids: CASSPGQEANYGYTF. The CDR3 DNA is TGTGCCAGCAGCCCGGGACAGGAGGCTAACTATGGCTACACCTTC. Supplemented by reference TRBV7-2 and TRBJ1-2, the full variable domain reads GAGVSQSPSNKVTEKGKDVELRCDPISGHTALYWYRQSLGQGLEFLIYFQGNSAPDKSGLPSDRFSAERTGGSVSTLTIQRTQQEDSAVYLCASSPGQEANYGYTFGSGTRLTVV.

In its sample, this clone was seen a few times. The chain recombines TRBV6-5 with TRBJ1-5, with D perhaps TRBD1 (6 bases). The CDR3 totals 13 residues. Germline V gene lookup returns CDR1 MNHEY and CDR2 SVGAGI. Deletions cut 7 bases from V and 6 bases from J, with 13 bases between. The CDR3 loop reads CASMRGRGQPQHF. The CDR3, as DNA: TGTGCCAGCATGAGGGGCAGGGGTCAGCCCCAGCATTTT.

The chain is built from TRBV6-5 and TRBJ1-1; no clear D gene. With 2 bases removed from V and 1 base from J, the gap between germline ends came to 5 bases. The CDR3 spans 13 residues. CDR1 is MNHEY and CDR2 is SVGAGI in the germline V gene. For the CDR3, the DNA is TGTGCCAGCAGTTACGGCCCGAACACTGAAGCTTTCTTT. It translates to CASSYGPNTEAFF.

The V and J genes are TRBV29-1 and TRBJ1-2; weak D call: TRBD1 (6 bases). CDR1 and CDR2 (germline): SQVTM, ANQGSEA. The CDR3 consists of 14 residues. Trimming removed 6 bases from V and 1 base from J, with 15 bases in between. In DNA form, the CDR3 reads TGCAGCGTAAACCGGGACAAAAATAACTATGGCTACACCTTC. Translation: CSVNRDKNNYGYTF.

This sequence joins TRBV5-1 and TRBJ2-6, with TRBD1 identical over 8 bases. V lost 3 bases to trimming and J lost 0 bases; unmatched junction nucleotides: 8. Germline CDR1 reads SGHRS; CDR2 reads YFSETQ. CDR3 length: 18 amino acids. CDR3 DNA sequence: TGCGCCAGCAGCTCCCGGACAGGGTGGAACTCTGGGGCCAACGTCCTGACTTTC. Its protein is CASSSRTGWNSGANVLTF.

A single count supports this clone. This sequence joins TRBV6-5 and TRBJ1-6, with 8 bases aligning to TRBD1. Losses at the gene ends were 2 bases for V and 6 bases for J; bases not matched to a gene: 3. The CDR3 sequence is 15 residues long. The V gene's germline CDR1 is MNHEY and CDR2 SVGAGI. Here the CDR3 DNA reads TGTGCCAGCAGTTACGGACAGGGTGGTAATTCACCCCTCCACTTT. Translating it yields CASSYGQGGNSPLHF.

The gene calls are TRBV11-2 and TRBJ2-6, with D possibly TRBD1 on 6 matching bases. The germline CDR1 and CDR2 sequences are SGHAT and FQNNGV. The CDR3 spans 17 residues. The V end lost 6 bases, the J end lost 0 bases, and 15 bases lay between the germline ends. The CDR3 DNA sequence: TGTGCCAGCAGTGACAGGTTTAAGAGCTCTGGGGCCAACGTCCTGACTTTC. This codes for CASSDRFKSSGANVLTF.

This chain joins TRBV6-5 and TRBJ2-5; 10 bases are a match to TRBD1. The CDR3 runs 14 residues. Germline loops: CDR1 MNHEY, CDR2 SVGAGI. Trimming removed 6 bases from V and 2 bases from J; junction bases left unmatched: 3. The CDR3 nucleotides read TGTGCCAGCAGGGGGACAGGGGCGCAAGAGACCCAGTACTTC. Encoded protein: CASRGTGAQETQYF.

The chain links TRBV5-1 to TRBJ1-1; TRBD1 aligns across 7 bases. The CDR3 runs 19 residues. Germline CDR1 and CDR2: SGHRS and YFSETQ. J was trimmed by 1 base and V by 2 bases; bases with no gene match: 17. The DNA of the CDR3 is TGCGCCAGCAGCTTCCTCAGGAGTCAGGGGGAGGTGGGGAACACTGAAGCTTTCTTT. Translation: CASSFLRSQGEVGNTEAFF.

Worth noting for this clone: At the DNA level, this CDR3 is encoded by other sequences in the same sample as well. This chain uses TRBV29-1 with TRBJ1-3; 7 bases agree with TRBD1. V trimming: 6 bases; J trimming: 0 bases; junction bases outside the gene matches: 2. Germline CDR1 is SQVTM and CDR2 is ANQGSEA. The CDR3 runs to 13 residues. The CDR3, as DNA: TGCAGCGTGGGACAGAGCTCTGGAAACACCATATATTTT. Residues: CSVGQSSGNTIYF.

The J gene is TRBJ2-5, the V gene TRBV9; TRBD2 agrees at 11 bases. V lost 0 bases, J lost 5 bases, and 6 bases stayed unmatched. The CDR3 loop spans 16 amino acids. Germline V gene data show CDR1 as SGDLS and CDR2 as YYNGEE. The CDR3 loop reads CASSVVVAGGLETQYF. In DNA form, the CDR3 reads TGTGCCAGCAGCGTAGTGGTAGCGGGGGGGCTGGAGACCCAGTACTTC. Full variable domain (missing parts from reference TRBV9 and TRBJ2-5): DSGVTQTPKHLITATGQRVTLRCSPRSGDLSVYWYQQSLDQGLQFLIQYYNGEERAKGNILERFSAQQFPDLHSELNLSSLELGDSALYFCASSVVVAGGLETQYFGPGTRLLVL.

In nucleotides, the CDR3 is TGTGCCAGCAGCTTATCAGGGGCCGGACAGCCCCAGCATTTT. It encodes CASSLSGAGQPQHF. This chain links TRBV7-3 with TRBJ1-5; D is possibly TRBD1 (6 bases). V lost 2 bases, J lost 7 bases, and 12 bases lay in between. From germline, CDR1 is SGHTA and CDR2 FQGTGA. The CDR3 runs to 14 residues.

The chain links TRBV9 to TRBJ2-7; maybe TRBD1 (7 bases). The CDR3 has 15 residues. V was pared by 3 bases and J by 3 bases, with 16 bases between. Looked up from germline, CDR1 is SGDLS and CDR2 is YYNGEE. The CDR3 spells CASSAGGQTFYEQYF. Here the CDR3 DNA reads TGTGCCAGCAGCGCCGGGGGACAGACCTTCTACGAGCAGTACTTC. The full variable domain, rest sourced from reference TRBV9 and TRBJ2-7, is DSGVTQTPKHLITATGQRVTLRCSPRSGDLSVYWYQQSLDQGLQFLIQYYNGEERAKGNILERFSAQQFPDLHSELNLSSLELGDSALYFCASSAGGQTFYEQYFGPGTRLTVT.

V gene TRBV2 combines with J gene TRBJ1-2; D is ambiguous. Germline V gives CDR1 SNHLY, CDR2 FYNNEI. V lost 6 bases to trimming and J lost 2 bases, with 13 bases between them. The CDR3 has 14 residues. The CDR3 nucleotides are TGTGCCAGCAGGCAAGCAACCTCGAACTATGGCTACACCTTC. This codes for CASRQATSNYGYTF. Full variable domain (missing parts from reference TRBV2 and TRBJ1-2): EPEVTQTPSHQVTQMGQEVILRCVPISNHLYFYWYRQILGQKVEFLVSFYNNEISEKSEIFDDQFSVERPDGSNFTLKIRSTKLEDSAMYFCASRQATSNYGYTFGSGTRLTVV.

The chain couples TRBV7-8 to TRBJ2-5, with 7 nucleotides matching TRBD2. The CDR3 is 16 amino acids. CDR1 is SGHVS and CDR2 is FQNEAQ in the germline V gene. Germline trimming cut 5 bases from V and 5 bases from J; bases unmatched to any gene: 14. The CDR3 region has the DNA TGTGCCAGCAGCCCTCTCCGGGACCCAGCGGGGGAGACCCAGTACTTC. It specifies CASSPLRDPAGETQYF.

This sequence joins TRBV18 and TRBJ2-3, with D possibly being TRBD2 (6 bases). CDR3 length equals 15 residues. V was shortened by 8 bases and J by 4 bases, with 19 bases between the two germline ends. Germline assignment: CDR1 KGHSH and CDR2 LQKENI. CDR3 nucleotide sequence: TGTGCCAGCACAGCTTTCACGGGGGAAGCAGATACGCAGTATTTT. As protein: CASTAFTGEADTQYF.

The chain employs TRBV6-1 and TRBJ2-1; the match to TRBD2 covers 15 bases. CDR3 size: 16 residues. V dropped 1 base and J dropped 8; count of bases not matched to a gene: 3. From germline, CDR1 is MNHNS and CDR2 SASEGT. The CDR3 bases are TGTGCCAGCAGTGAAGGAGGACTAGCGGGGGGGGATGAGCAGTTCTTC. Protein sequence: CASSEGGLAGGDEQFF.

This clone was seen a few times. This rearrangement joins TRBV7-9 to TRBJ2-1, with D tentatively TRBD2 (5 bases). Germline V lookup: CDR1 SEHNR, CDR2 FQNEAQ (reference sequence). With 0 bases removed from V and 5 bases from J, the gap between germline ends came to 11 bases. The length of the CDR3 is 15 residues. The chain's CDR3 is CASSLAPPGDNEQFF. The CDR3 region has the DNA TGTGCCAGCAGCTTAGCGCCCCCCGGGGACAATGAGCAGTTCTTC.

V gene TRBV2 combines with J gene TRBJ2-7; D is undetermined. Germline loops: CDR1 SNHLY, CDR2 FYNNEI. There are 12 residues in the CDR3. V lost 8 bases, J lost 4 bases, and 12 bases lay in between. CDR3 DNA: TGTGCCAGCGGCCAGATTCTGTACGAGCAGTACTTC. Amino acids: CASGQILYEQYF.